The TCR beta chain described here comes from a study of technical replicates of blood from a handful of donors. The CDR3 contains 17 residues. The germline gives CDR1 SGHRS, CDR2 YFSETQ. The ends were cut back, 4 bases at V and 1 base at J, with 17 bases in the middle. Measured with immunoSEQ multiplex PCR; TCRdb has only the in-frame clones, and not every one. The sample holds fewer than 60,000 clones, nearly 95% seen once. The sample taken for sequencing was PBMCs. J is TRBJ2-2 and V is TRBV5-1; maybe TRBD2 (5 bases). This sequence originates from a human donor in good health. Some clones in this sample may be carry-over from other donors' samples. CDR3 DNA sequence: TGCGCCAGCAGCCTGACAATGACTGGAGGGAACACCGGGGAGCTGTTTTTT. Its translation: CASSLTMTGGNTGELFF.